These 5 T cell receptor beta chains share one sample of origin, sequenced in a study of blood T cell repertoires in COVID-19. Produced via immunoSEQ multiplex PCR; TCRdb's table is partial and in-frame only. The sample shows roughly 230,000 clones, about 85% of them seen only once. The source material was peripheral blood. These receptors all stem from a man aged 40-49 years with acute or convalescent COVID-19.

The V call is TRBV14, the J call TRBJ1-6, with D possibly matching TRBD1 (5 bases). The ends were cut back, 3 bases at V and 9 bases at J, with 18 bases in the middle. The CDR3 has 16 residues. The V gene's germline CDR1 is SGHDN and CDR2 FVKESK. CDR3 loop: CASSQVQGVGSSPLHF. The CDR3 DNA reads TGTGCCAGCAGCCAGGTTCAGGGTGTTGGTAGTTCACCCCTCCACTTT.

The chain is built from TRBV18 and TRBJ1-2; TRBD1 matches 9 bases. The V gene's germline CDR1 is KGHSH and CDR2 LQKENI. The CDR3 sequence is 14 residues long. With 5 bases clipped from V and 8 bases from J, the junction kept 9 bases outside the gene matches. CDR3 sequence: CASSSTGGVHGYTF. The CDR3 DNA reads as TGTGCCAGCTCATCGACAGGGGGAGTACACGGCTACACCTTC.

Here the CDR3 DNA reads TGTGCCAGTACTACGGACAGTAGGGGCTACACCTTC. Translated, it gives CASTTDSRGYTF. The chain has TRBV19 and TRBJ1-2; tentative D call: TRBD1 (6 bases). V was shortened by 7 bases and J by 8 bases, with 14 bases between the two germline ends. Per the germline V gene, CDR1 is LNHDA and CDR2 is SQIVND (reference sequence). The CDR3 loop spans 12 amino acids.

The V call is TRBV9, the J call TRBJ1-4; D call uncertain. The germline gives CDR1 SGDLS, CDR2 YYNGEE. V shed 4 bases and J shed 5 bases, with 12 bases lying between them. This CDR3 has 14 amino acids. The CDR3 reads CASSLAGGNEKLFF. The CDR3 bases are TGTGCCAGCAGCCTCGCGGGAGGGAATGAAAAACTGTTTTTT.

This sequence joins TRBV2 and TRBJ1-4; D unresolved. Deletions cut 9 bases from V and 8 bases from J, with 16 bases between. The germline V gene encodes CDR1 SNHLY and CDR2 FYNNEI. This CDR3 has 13 residues. Here the CDR3 reads CASARAVKEKLFF. CDR3 bases: TGTGCCAGTGCTCGAGCGGTGAAGGAAAAACTGTTTTTT.